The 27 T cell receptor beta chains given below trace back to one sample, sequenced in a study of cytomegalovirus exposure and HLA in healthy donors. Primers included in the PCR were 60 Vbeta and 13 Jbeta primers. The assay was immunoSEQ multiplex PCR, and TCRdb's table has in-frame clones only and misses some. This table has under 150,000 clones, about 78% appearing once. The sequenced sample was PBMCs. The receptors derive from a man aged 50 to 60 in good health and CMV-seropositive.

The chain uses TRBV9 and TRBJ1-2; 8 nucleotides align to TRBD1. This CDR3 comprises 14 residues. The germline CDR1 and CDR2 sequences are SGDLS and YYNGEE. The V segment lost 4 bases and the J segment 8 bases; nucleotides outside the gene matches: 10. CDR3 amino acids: CASSTQGAKVGYTF. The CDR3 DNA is TGTGCCAGCAGCACTCAGGGGGCGAAGGTAGGCTACACCTTC.

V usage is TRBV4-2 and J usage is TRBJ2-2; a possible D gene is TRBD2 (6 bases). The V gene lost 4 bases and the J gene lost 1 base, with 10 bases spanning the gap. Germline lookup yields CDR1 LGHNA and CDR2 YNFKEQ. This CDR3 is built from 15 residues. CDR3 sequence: CASSPTGVNTGELFF. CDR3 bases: TGTGCCAGCAGCCCAACGGGGGTGAACACCGGGGAGCTGTTTTTT.

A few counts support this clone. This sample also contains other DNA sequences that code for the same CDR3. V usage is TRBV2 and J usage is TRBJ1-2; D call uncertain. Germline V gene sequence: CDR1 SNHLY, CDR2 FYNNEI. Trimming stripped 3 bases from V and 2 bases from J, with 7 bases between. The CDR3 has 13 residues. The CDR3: CASSEETNYGYTF. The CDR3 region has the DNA TGTGCCAGCAGTGAGGAGACGAACTATGGCTACACCTTC.

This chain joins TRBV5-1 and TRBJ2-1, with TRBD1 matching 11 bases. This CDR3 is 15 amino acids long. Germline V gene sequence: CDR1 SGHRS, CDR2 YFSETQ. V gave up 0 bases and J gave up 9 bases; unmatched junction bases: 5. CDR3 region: CASSLAVGQGGEQFF. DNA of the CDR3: TGCGCCAGCAGCTTGGCCGTGGGACAGGGGGGTGAGCAGTTCTTC.

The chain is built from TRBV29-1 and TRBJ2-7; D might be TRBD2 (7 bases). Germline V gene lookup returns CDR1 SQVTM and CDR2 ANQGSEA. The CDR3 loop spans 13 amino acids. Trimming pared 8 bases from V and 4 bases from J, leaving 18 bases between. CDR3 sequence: CSYGKGEGYEQYF. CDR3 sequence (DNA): TGCAGCTACGGAAAGGGGGAGGGGTACGAGCAGTACTTC.

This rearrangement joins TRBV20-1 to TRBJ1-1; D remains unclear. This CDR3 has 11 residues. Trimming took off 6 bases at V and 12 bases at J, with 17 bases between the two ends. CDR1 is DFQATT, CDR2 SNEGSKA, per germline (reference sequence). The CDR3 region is CSASSESRSFF. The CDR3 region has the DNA TGCAGTGCCTCGTCCGAGTCCAGGTCTTTCTTT.

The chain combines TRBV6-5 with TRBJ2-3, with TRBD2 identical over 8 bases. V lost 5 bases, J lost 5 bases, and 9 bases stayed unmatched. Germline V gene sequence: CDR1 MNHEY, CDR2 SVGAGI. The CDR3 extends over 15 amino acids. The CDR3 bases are TGTGCCAGCAGTCCACTCGGGGGGGCCGGAGATACGCAGTATTTT. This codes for CASSPLGGAGDTQYF.

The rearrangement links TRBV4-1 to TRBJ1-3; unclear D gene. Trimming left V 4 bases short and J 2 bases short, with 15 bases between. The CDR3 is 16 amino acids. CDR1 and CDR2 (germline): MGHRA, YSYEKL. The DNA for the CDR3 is TGCGCCAGCAGCCGAGTCTTAACAGATGCTGGAAACACCATATATTTT. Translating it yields CASSRVLTDAGNTIYF.

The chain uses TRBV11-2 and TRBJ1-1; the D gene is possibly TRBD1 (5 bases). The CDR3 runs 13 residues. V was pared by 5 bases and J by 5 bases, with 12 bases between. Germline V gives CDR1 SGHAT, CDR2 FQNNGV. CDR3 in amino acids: CASSRDSLTEAFF. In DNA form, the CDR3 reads TGTGCCAGCAGCCGCGACAGCCTTACTGAAGCTTTCTTT.

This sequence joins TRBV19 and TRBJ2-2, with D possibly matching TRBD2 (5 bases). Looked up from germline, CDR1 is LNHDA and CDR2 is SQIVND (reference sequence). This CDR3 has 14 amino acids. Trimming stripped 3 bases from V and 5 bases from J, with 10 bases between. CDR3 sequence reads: CASSIVALTGELFF. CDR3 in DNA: TGTGCCAGTAGTATTGTAGCGTTAACCGGGGAGCTGTTTTTT.

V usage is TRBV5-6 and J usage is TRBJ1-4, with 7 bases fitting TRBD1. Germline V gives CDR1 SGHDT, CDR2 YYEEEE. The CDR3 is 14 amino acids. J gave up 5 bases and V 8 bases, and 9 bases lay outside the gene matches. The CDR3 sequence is CARPPGTDNEKLFF. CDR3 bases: TGTGCCAGACCCCCAGGGACAGACAATGAAAAACTGTTTTTT.

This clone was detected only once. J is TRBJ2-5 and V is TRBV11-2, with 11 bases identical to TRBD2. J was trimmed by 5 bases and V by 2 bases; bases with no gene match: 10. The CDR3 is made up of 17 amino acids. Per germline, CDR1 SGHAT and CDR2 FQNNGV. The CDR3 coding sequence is TGTGCCAGCAGCTTATTCCTAGCGGGGGGTTGGTACGAGACCCAGTACTTC. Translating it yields CASSLFLAGGWYETQYF. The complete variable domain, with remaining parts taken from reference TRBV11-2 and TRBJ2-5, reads EAGVAQSPRYKIIEKRQSVAFWCNPISGHATLYWYQQILGQGPKLLIQFQNNGVVDDSQLPKDRFSAERLKGVDSTLKIQPAKLEDSAVYLCASSLFLAGGWYETQYFGPGTRLLVL.

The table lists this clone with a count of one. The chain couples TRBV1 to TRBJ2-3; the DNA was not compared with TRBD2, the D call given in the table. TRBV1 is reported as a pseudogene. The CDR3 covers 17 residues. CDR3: CTSSQLGLAGTTDTQYF. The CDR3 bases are TGCACCAGCAGCCAATTGGGACTAGCGGGCACCACAGATACGCAGTATTTT.

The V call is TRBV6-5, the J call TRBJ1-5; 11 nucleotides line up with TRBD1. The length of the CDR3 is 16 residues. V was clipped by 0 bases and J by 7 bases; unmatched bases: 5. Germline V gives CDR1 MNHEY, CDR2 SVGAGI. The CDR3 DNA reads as TGTGCCAGCAGTTACTCCGGACAGGGGGCAGGACAGCCCCAGCATTTT. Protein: CASSYSGQGAGQPQHF.

The CDR3 spells CSVRSLLAGGSGELFF. CDR3 DNA sequence: TGCAGCGTGAGGAGTTTACTAGCGGGGGGTTCCGGGGAGCTGTTTTTT. The V and J genes are TRBV29-1 and TRBJ2-2; 12 bases align to TRBD2. V gave up 6 bases and J gave up 6 bases; unmatched junction bases: 11. CDR1 is SQVTM, CDR2 ANQGSEA, per germline. This CDR3 region has 16 residues.

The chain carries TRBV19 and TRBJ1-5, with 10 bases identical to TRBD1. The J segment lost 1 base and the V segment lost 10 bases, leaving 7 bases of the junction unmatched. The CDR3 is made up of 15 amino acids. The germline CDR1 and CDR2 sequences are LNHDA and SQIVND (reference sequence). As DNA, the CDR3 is TGTGCCACCCAGGGACAGGGGAGAAGCAATCAGCCCCAGCATTTT. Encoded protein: CATQGQGRSNQPQHF.

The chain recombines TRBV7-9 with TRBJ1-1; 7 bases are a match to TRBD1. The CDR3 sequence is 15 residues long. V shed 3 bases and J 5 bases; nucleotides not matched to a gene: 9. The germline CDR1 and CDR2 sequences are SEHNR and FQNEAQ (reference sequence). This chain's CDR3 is CASSFLQGSGTEAFF. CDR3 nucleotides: TGTGCCAGCAGCTTCTTACAGGGGTCGGGGACTGAAGCTTTCTTT.

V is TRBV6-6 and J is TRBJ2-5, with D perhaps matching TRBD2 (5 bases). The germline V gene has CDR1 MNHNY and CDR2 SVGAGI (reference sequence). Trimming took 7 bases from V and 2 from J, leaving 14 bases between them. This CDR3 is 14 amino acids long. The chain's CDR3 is CASTYGLEQETQYF. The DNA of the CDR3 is TGTGCCAGCACCTACGGACTGGAACAAGAGACCCAGTACTTC.

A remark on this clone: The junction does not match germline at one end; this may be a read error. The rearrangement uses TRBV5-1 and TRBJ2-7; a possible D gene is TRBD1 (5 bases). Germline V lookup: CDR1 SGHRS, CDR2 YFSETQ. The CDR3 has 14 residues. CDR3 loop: CASSWLQGSDEQYF. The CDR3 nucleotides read TGCGCCAGCAGCTGGCTGCAGGGCTCCGACGAGCAGTACTTC.

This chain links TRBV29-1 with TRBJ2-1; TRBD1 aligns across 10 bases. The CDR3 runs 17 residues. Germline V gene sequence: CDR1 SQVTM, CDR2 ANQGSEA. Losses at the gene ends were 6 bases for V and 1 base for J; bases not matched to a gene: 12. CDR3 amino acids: CSVADRGWKSSYNEQFF. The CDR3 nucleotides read TGCAGCGTAGCGGACAGGGGGTGGAAAAGTTCCTACAATGAGCAGTTCTTC.

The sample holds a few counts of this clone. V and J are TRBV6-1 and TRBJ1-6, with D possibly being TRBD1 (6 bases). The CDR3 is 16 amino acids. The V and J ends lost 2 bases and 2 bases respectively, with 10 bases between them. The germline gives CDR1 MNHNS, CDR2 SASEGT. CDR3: CASSEMDSTYNSPLHF. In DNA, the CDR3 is TGTGCCAGCAGTGAAATGGACAGTACCTATAATTCACCCCTCCACTTT.

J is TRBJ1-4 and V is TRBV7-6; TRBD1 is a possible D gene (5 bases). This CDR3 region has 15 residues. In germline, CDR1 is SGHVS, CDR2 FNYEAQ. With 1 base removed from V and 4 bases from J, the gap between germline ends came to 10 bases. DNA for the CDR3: TGTGCCAGCAGCTTAGAGACAGCCTTTAATGAAAAACTGTTTTTT. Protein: CASSLETAFNEKLFF.

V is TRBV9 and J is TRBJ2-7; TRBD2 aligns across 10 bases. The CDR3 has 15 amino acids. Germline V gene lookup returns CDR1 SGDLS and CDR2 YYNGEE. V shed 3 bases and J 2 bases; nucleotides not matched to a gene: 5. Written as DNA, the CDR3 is TGTGCCAGCAGCGGGACTAGCGGCCTAACCTACGAGCAGTACTTC. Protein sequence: CASSGTSGLTYEQYF.

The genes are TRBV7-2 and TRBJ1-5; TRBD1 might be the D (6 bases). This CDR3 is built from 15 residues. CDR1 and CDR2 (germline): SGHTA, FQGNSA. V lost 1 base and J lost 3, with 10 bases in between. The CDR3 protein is CASSLGGGANQPQHF. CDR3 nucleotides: TGTGCCAGCAGCTTAGGAGGGGGGGCCAATCAGCCCCAGCATTTT.

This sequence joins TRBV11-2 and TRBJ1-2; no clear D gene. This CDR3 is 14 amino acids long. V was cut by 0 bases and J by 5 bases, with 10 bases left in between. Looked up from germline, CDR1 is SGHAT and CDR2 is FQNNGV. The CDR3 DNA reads TGTGCCAGCAGCTTAGATGTACTATGGTATGGCTACACCTTC. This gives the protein CASSLDVLWYGYTF.

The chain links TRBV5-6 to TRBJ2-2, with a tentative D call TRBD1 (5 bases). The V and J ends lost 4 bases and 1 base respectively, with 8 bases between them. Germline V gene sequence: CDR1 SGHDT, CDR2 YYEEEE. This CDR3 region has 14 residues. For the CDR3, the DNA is TGTGCCAGCAGCAGGACACTGAACACCGGGGAGCTGTTTTTT. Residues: CASSRTLNTGELFF. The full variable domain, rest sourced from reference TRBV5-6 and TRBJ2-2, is DAGVTQSPTHLIKTRGQQVTLRCSPKSGHDTVSWYQQALGQGPQFIFQYYEEEERQRGNFPDRFSGHQFPNYSSELNVNALLLGDSALYLCASSRTLNTGELFFGEGSRLTVL.

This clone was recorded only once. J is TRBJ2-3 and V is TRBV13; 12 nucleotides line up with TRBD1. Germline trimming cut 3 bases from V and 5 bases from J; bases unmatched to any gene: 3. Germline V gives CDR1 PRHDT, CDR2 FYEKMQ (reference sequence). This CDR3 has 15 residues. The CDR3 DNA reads TGTGCCAGCAGCTTGGGACAGGGGGCTGGAGATACGCAGTATTTT. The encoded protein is CASSLGQGAGDTQYF.